The present TCR beta chain was sequenced within a study of CD8 T cells in Susac syndrome. Study findings and constraints: Acknowledgment was made by the study that its TCR sequencing and HLA analysis involved a relatively small number of individuals.

After extraction with the RNeasy kit, roughly 0.45 to 1 ug of the RNA was reverse transcribed using random hexamers. The amplification used immunoSEQ multiplex PCR on TCR beta CDR3; it spanned 54 Vbeta and 13 Jbeta. From the immunoSEQ multiplex PCR reads, TCRdb called clonotypes with MiXCR, one entry per CDR3 protein. The table shows 180,000 or so distinct CDR3 sequences, with just under 95% occurring only once. CD8+ and CD4+ T cells taken from blood had their TCR beta sequenced. The individuals used as controls were healthy donors who had been matched for both age and sex. Trimming left V 0 bases short and J 0 bases short, with 12 bases between. CDR3 length: 15 residues. The germline V gene encodes CDR1 DFQATT and CDR2 SNEGSKA (reference sequence). A note on this clonotype: Its target is not known.

The sequence was obtained from a human donor in good health. Sequenced material: CD4+ T cells from PBMCs. The chain employs TRBV20-1 and TRBJ2-7, with a weak D call TRBD2 (5 bases). The CDR3 DNA is TGCAGTGCTAGAGATGGAAGAGGGAGCTCCTACGAGCAGTACTTC. It encodes CSARDGRGSSYEQYF.